This entry lists 17 T cell receptor beta chains sequenced from one sample in a study of T cell responses to AZD1222 COVID-19 vaccine. Using immunoSEQ multiplex PCR, the repertoire was profiled, and TCRdb retains in-frame clones only, with some absent. The table has 80,000 or so clones, just over 90% seen once; the top ten hold less than 5.5%. The source was peripheral blood, collected on day 0 of MenACWY control vaccination. These receptors were collected from an adult in good health.

V gene TRBV28 combines with J gene TRBJ1-2; D is unresolved. The ends were cut back, 4 bases at V and 1 base at J, with 13 bases in the middle. The germline gives CDR1 MDHEN, CDR2 SYDVKM. The CDR3 has 15 residues. This CDR3 is CASSSLNDLNYGYTF. CDR3 DNA: TGTGCCAGCAGTTCGCTTAACGATCTTAACTATGGCTACACCTTC.

The chain carries TRBV7-2 and TRBJ2-7; tentatively, D is TRBD1 (6 bases). This CDR3 region has 16 residues. The V end was cut by 5 bases, the J end by 1 base, with 18 bases between. Germline lookup yields CDR1 SGHTA and CDR2 FQGNSA. Here the CDR3 DNA reads TGTGCCAGCAGCCAGTATTCGCTGGGGGCATCCTACGAGCAGTACTTC. It specifies CASSQYSLGASYEQYF.

The rearrangement links TRBV5-1 to TRBJ2-1, with TRBD2 matching over 10 bases. This CDR3 is built from 16 residues. V dropped 4 bases and J dropped 7; count of bases not matched to a gene: 11. The V gene's germline CDR1 is SGHRS and CDR2 YFSETQ. CDR3 nucleotide sequence: TGCGCCAGCAGCGGGCTAGCGGGAGCAGGGAGGAATGAGCAGTTCTTC. Translated, it gives CASSGLAGAGRNEQFF.

The chain links TRBV5-1 to TRBJ1-1; 9 nucleotides align to TRBD1. Germline assignment: CDR1 SGHRS and CDR2 YFSETQ. The ends lost 2 bases at V and 2 bases at J; junction bases unmatched: 7. The CDR3 runs to 16 residues. CDR3: CASSLRWDRVNTEAFF. In nucleotides, the CDR3 is TGCGCCAGCAGCTTACGATGGGACAGGGTTAACACTGAAGCTTTCTTT.

This chain links TRBV6-5 with TRBJ1-2, with D tentatively TRBD1 (5 bases). This CDR3 has 12 residues. Trimming pared 7 bases from V and 8 bases from J, leaving 14 bases between. The germline V gene has CDR1 MNHEY and CDR2 SVGAGI. CDR3 nucleotide sequence: TGTGCCAGCACCCACGGGGGGAGCGGCTACACCTTC. Residues: CASTHGGSGYTF.

The chain employs TRBV7-2 and TRBJ2-6, with D perhaps TRBD1 (6 bases). V was shortened by 5 bases and J by 2 bases, with 7 bases between the two germline ends. CDR1 and CDR2 (germline): SGHTA, FQGNSA. The CDR3 covers 14 residues. The CDR3 protein is CASSPGAGANVLTF. CDR3 in DNA: TGTGCCAGCAGCCCAGGGGCTGGGGCCAACGTCCTGACTTTC.

J is TRBJ1-5 and V is TRBV2; the D is unclear. V dropped 7 bases and J dropped 9 bases, with 19 bases sitting between them. Germline V gene sequence: CDR1 SNHLY, CDR2 FYNNEI. This CDR3 has 14 residues. For the CDR3, the DNA is TGTGCCAGCACCCTGGACTCAGTCGTGCCGCCCCAGCATTTT. Its protein is CASTLDSVVPPQHF.

The CDR3 loop reads CASSRTGYQETQYF. The CDR3 region has the DNA TGTGCCAGCAGCCGGACGGGCTACCAAGAGACCCAGTACTTC. This rearrangement joins TRBV5-6 to TRBJ2-5; D is uncertain. The CDR3 loop spans 14 amino acids. In germline, CDR1 is SGHDT, CDR2 YYEEEE. With 4 bases removed from V and 0 bases from J, the gap between germline ends came to 10 bases.

V gene TRBV3-1 (or the pseudogene TRBV3-2) combines with J gene TRBJ1-1; no clear D gene. CDR1 LGHDT and CDR2 YNNKEL come from the germline V gene (reference sequence). The CDR3 extends over 13 amino acids. Trimming took 1 base from V and 5 from J, leaving 8 bases between them. The DNA for the CDR3 is TGTGCCAGCAGCCAAGCGAGGTTGACTGAAGCTTTCTTT. Its protein is CASSQARLTEAFF.

The chain employs TRBV9 and TRBJ2-7, with D unresolved. Germline lookup yields CDR1 SGDLS and CDR2 YYNGEE. V was trimmed by 0 bases and J by 0 bases, leaving 4 bases between them. CDR3 length: 13 amino acids. CDR3 DNA sequence: TGTGCCAGCAGCGTAGGCGGCTCCTACGAGCAGTACTTC. Its translation is CASSVGGSYEQYF.

This clone was seen only once. The rearrangement links TRBV2 to TRBJ2-2, with 10 bases aligning to TRBD2. This CDR3 contains 17 residues. Germline trimming cut 7 bases from V and 0 bases from J; bases unmatched to any gene: 8. CDR1 is SNHLY and CDR2 is FYNNEI in the germline V gene. CDR3 sequence (DNA): TGTGCCAGCAAAGAACCGGGACTAGCGTCGAACACCGGGGAGCTGTTTTTT. Protein: CASKEPGLASNTGELFF.

The chain recombines TRBV28 with TRBJ2-1; 9 bases match TRBD1. Per germline, CDR1 MDHEN and CDR2 SYDVKM. The CDR3 consists of 16 residues. Trimming removed 8 bases from V and 6 bases from J; junction bases left unmatched: 14. The CDR3 protein is CASATFWTGDTNEQFF. The CDR3 bases are TGTGCCAGCGCCACCTTTTGGACAGGGGACACCAATGAGCAGTTCTTC.

This clone showed up just a few times. The V call is TRBV6-5, the J call TRBJ1-3; TRBD1 is a possible D gene (6 bases). V was clipped by 6 bases and J by 4 bases, with 13 bases between them. Germline CDR1 and CDR2: MNHEY and SVGAGI. This CDR3 is built from 14 residues. CDR3 nucleotides: TGTGCCAGCAGGTCGACAGGTTCCGGAAACACCATATATTTT. Residues: CASRSTGSGNTIYF.

The chain is built from TRBV28 and TRBJ1-5, with unresolved D. The CDR3 is made up of 14 amino acids. Per germline, CDR1 MDHEN and CDR2 SYDVKM. V was cut by 8 bases and J by 1 base, with 12 bases left in between. The DNA of the CDR3 is TGTGCCAGCGGAAACGGGGTGAGCAATCAGCCCCAGCATTTT. It is translated as CASGNGVSNQPQHF.

The J gene is TRBJ2-1, the V gene TRBV10-1, with 8 nucleotides matching TRBD2. Trimming took 3 bases from V and 9 from J; bases not matched to a gene: 7. In germline, CDR1 is WNHNN, CDR2 SYGVQD (reference sequence). This CDR3 is 14 amino acids long. The CDR3 region is CASSDSGIRIEQFF. In DNA, the CDR3 is TGCGCCAGCAGTGATAGCGGGATCAGGATTGAGCAGTTCTTC.

The CDR3 DNA reads as TGTGCCATTCGGGACCAGGGCAATCAGCCCCAGCATTTT. Its translation: CAIRDQGNQPQHF. V and J are TRBV10-3 and TRBJ1-5, with D perhaps matching TRBD1 (5 bases). Germline V gene data show CDR1 as ENHRY and CDR2 as SYGVKD. There are 13 residues in the CDR3. V lost 9 bases, J lost 2 bases, and 11 bases lay in between.

The chain is built from TRBV19 and TRBJ2-7, with 8 bases fitting TRBD1. Trimming removed 4 bases from V and 6 bases from J; junction bases left unmatched: 5. The length of the CDR3 is 13 residues. CDR1 is LNHDA and CDR2 is SQIVND in the germline V gene (reference sequence). The CDR3 region is CASSRQGAGEQYF. The CDR3 nucleotides are TGTGCCAGTAGTAGGCAGGGGGCCGGCGAGCAGTACTTC.